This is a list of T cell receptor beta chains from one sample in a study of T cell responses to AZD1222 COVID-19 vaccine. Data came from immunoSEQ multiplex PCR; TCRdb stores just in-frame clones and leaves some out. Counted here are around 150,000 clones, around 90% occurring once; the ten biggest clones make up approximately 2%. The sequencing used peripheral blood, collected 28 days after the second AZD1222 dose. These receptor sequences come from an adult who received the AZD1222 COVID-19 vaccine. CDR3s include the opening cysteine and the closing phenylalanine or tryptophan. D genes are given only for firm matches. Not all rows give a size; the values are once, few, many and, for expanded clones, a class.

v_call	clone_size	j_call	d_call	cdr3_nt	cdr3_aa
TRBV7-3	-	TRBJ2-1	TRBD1	TGTGCCAGCAGGCAGACAGGGGGCAATGAGCAGTTCTTC	CASRQTGGNEQFF
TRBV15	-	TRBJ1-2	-	TGTGCCACCAGCAGAGGGGTCGAAGCTAACTATGGCTACACCTTC	CATSRGVEANYGYTF
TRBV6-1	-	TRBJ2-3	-	TGTGCCAGCAGTGTACCGGGCCTGAAGCCAGGAGATACGCAATATTTT	CASSVPGLKPGDTQYF
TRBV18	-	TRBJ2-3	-	TGTGCCAGCTCACAGACCCCCGGGGGCTCCACAGATACGCAGTATTTT	CASSQTPGGSTDTQYF
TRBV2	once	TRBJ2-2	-	TGTGCCAGCAGTGAAGAGGCCGCCGGGGAGCTGTTTTTT	CASSEEAAGELFF
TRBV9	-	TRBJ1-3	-	TGTGCCAGCAGCCGAGGACTGGGAAACACCATATATTTT	CASSRGLGNTIYF
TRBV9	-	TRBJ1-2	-	TGTGCCAGCAGCGCCATCCTGGACGGGACTCCGGGGACCTTC	CASSAILDGTPGTF
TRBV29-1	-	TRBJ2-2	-	TGCAGCGTTGAGTTAAACGACAAGAACACCGGGGAGCTGTTTTTT	CSVELNDKNTGELFF
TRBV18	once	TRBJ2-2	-	TGTGCCAGCTCCCTGGGACACACCGGGGAGCTGTTTTTT	CASSLGHTGELFF
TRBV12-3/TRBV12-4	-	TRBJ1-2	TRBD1	TGTGCCAGCAGACGACAGGGATTCGGCTACACCTTC	CASRRQGFGYTF
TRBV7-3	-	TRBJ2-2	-	TGTGCCAGCAGCTGGAACACCGGGGAGCTGTTTTTT	CASSWNTGELFF
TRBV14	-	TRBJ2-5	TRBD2	TGTGCCAGCAGCCAAGGGACAATGAGGACTAGCCAAGAGACCCAGTACTTC	CASSQGTMRTSQETQYF
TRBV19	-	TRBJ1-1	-	TGTGCCAGTTCGTGGGGGGCTGAAGCTTTCTTT	CASSWGAEAFF
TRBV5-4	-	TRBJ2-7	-	TGTGCCAGCAGCGCGGGACGGGACTTCTACGAGCAGTACTTC	CASSAGRDFYEQYF
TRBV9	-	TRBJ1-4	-	TGTGCCAGCAGCAACCAGCTTAATGAAAAACTGTTTTTT	CASSNQLNEKLFF
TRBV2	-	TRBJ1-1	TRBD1	TGTGCCAGCAGTGCCGACAGGGGGAACACTGAAGCTTTCTTT	CASSADRGNTEAFF
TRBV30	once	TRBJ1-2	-	TGTGCCTGGACTAGACAGCCCATCTATGGCTACACCTTC	CAWTRQPIYGYTF
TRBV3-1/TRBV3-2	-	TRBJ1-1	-	TGTGCCAGCAGCCAAGTCAAAAGCATGAACACTGAAGCTTTCTTT	CASSQVKSMNTEAFF